A single sample gave rise to the 19 T cell receptor beta chains below, sequenced in a study of regulatory T cells in long-lasting Graves disease. This sample's time point: persistent/refractory GD, antithyroid drugs over 5 years with positive TRAb. Scientists built the TCR library using RNA that was extracted from PBMCs. TCR beta libraries were built with iRepertoire HTBI primers and Arm-PCR of CDR3 regions. TCRdb redid the calling of the multiplex PCR reads with MiXCR, one entry per CDR3 protein. The sample records roughly 500,000 distinct CDR3 sequences, 22% being singletons. The source was peripheral blood mononuclear cells (PBMCs), collected when the disease was refractory, from a patient treated with antithyroid drugs. The source is a female donor with Graves disease.

The chain recombines TRBV20-1 with TRBJ2-7, with no clear D. The length of the CDR3 is 11 residues. V dropped 3 bases and J dropped 6 bases, with 9 bases sitting between them. Germline CDR1 DFQATT, CDR2 SNEGSKA (reference sequence). The CDR3 DNA sequence: TGCAGTGCTAGCCAAGCCCTCGAGCAGTACTTC. Translating gives CSASQALEQYF.

This clonotype was detected only a few times. This chain joins TRBV28 and TRBJ2-3; 9 positions match TRBD2. Trimming at V came to 5 bases and at J to 4 bases, leaving 10 bases not matched to a gene. Germline values: CDR1 MDHEN, CDR2 SYDVKM. The CDR3 is made up of 16 amino acids. The CDR3 DNA reads TGTGCCAGCAGTGTTCCTAGCGGGGTTGTCCCAGATACGCAGTATTTT. Protein: CASSVPSGVVPDTQYF.

This clonotype was detected many times. This rearrangement joins TRBV28 to TRBJ2-5; 10 bases fit TRBD2. Germline lookup yields CDR1 MDHEN and CDR2 SYDVKM. V lost 4 bases to trimming and J lost 4 bases; unmatched junction nucleotides: 6. The CDR3 totals 15 residues. CDR3 bases: TGTGCCAGCAGTTCTAGCGGGAGTCGCAGAGAGACCCAGTACTTC. Its translation is CASSSSGSRRETQYF.

This clonotype was observed many times. The rearrangement links TRBV28 to TRBJ1-4; a weak D match, TRBD1 (6 bases). This CDR3 is 13 amino acids long. Trimming cost V 8 bases and J 8 bases, with 15 bases left between them. Germline V gene lookup returns CDR1 MDHEN and CDR2 SYDVKM. The CDR3 loop is CASSGGVDEKLFF. In DNA form, the CDR3 reads TGTGCCAGCTCCGGGGGCGTCGACGAAAAACTGTTTTTT.

The chain links TRBV30 to TRBJ1-5, with D unclear. This CDR3 contains 15 residues. Trimming pared 3 bases from V and 5 bases from J, leaving 17 bases between. The germline CDR1 and CDR2 sequences are GTSNPN and SVGIG (reference sequence). CDR3 region: CAWRDVDRTDQPQHF. The CDR3 DNA is TGTGCCTGGAGAGATGTCGACCGGACTGATCAGCCCCAGCATTTT.

This clonotype was counted at least ten times. The rearrangement uses TRBV28 and TRBJ2-7; TRBD1 aligns across 7 bases. The junction had 5 bases not matched to a gene; V was cut back by 3 bases and J by 3 bases. The CDR3 consists of 14 residues. Germline V gene data show CDR1 as MDHEN and CDR2 as SYDVKM. The CDR3 DNA reads TGTGCCAGCAGTTTTGTGGGACAGTTCTACGAGCAGTACTTC. Its translation is CASSFVGQFYEQYF.

The table lists this clonotype with many counts. This sequence joins TRBV29-1 and TRBJ1-1; 8 bases line up with TRBD1. V lost 4 bases, J lost 3 bases, and 10 bases stayed unmatched. The CDR3 sequence is 15 residues long. Germline assignment: CDR1 SQVTM and CDR2 ANQGSEA. The CDR3 spells CSVAPQGASDTEAFF. CDR3 DNA: TGCAGCGTTGCCCCTCAGGGGGCTTCGGACACTGAAGCTTTCTTT.

V and J are TRBV30 and TRBJ1-5, with 7 bases that match TRBD1. CDR1 GTSNPN and CDR2 SVGIG come from the germline V gene (reference sequence). The CDR3 runs 13 residues. The trim removed 5 bases at V and 4 bases at J, leaving 5 bases unmatched. The CDR3 loop is CAWGRQGNQPQHF. For the CDR3, the DNA is TGTGCCTGGGGGAGACAGGGTAATCAGCCCCAGCATTTT.

This clonotype was counted at least ten times. The chain combines TRBV6-5 with TRBJ1-1, with a tentative D call TRBD1 (5 bases). Looked up from germline, CDR1 is MNHEY and CDR2 is SVGAGI. The CDR3 contains 14 residues. Trimming pared 4 bases from V and 0 bases from J, leaving 9 bases between. CDR3 residues: CASSWGKVNTEAFF. The CDR3 nucleotides read TGTGCCAGCAGTTGGGGGAAGGTGAACACTGAAGCTTTCTTT.

This clonotype has at least ten counts. Here the CDR3 DNA reads TGCAGCGTTGTAGGGGCAGGGGGTGAAGAGACCCAGTACTTC. Protein product: CSVVGAGGEETQYF. V gene TRBV29-1 combines with J gene TRBJ2-5; TRBD1 matches 7 bases. Trimming removed 4 bases from V and 3 bases from J; junction bases left unmatched: 8. The CDR3 has 14 residues. Per germline, CDR1 SQVTM and CDR2 ANQGSEA. The whole variable domain, filled in from reference TRBV29-1 and TRBJ2-5, reads SAVISQKPSRDICQRGTSLTIQCQVDSQVTMMFWYRQQPGQSLTLIATANQGSEATYESGFVIDKFPISRPNLTFSTLTVSNMSPEDSSIYLCSVVGAGGEETQYFGPGTRLLVL.

This chain connects TRBV20-1 to TRBJ2-1; 8 bases fit TRBD1. Germline CDR1 DFQATT, CDR2 SNEGSKA (reference sequence). This CDR3 comprises 12 residues. Written as DNA, the CDR3 is TGCACTCGGATGCAGGGGACAGGTGAGCAGTTCTTC. It encodes CTRMQGTGEQFF.

In nucleotides, the CDR3 is TGTGCCAGCCCGGGCAAGCTCAGCGGGCACACCGGGGAGCTGTTTTTT. Its protein is CASPGKLSGHTGELFF. The V call is TRBV6-1, the J call TRBJ2-2; weak D call: TRBD2 (6 bases). In germline, CDR1 is MNHNS, CDR2 SASEGT. The CDR3 is 16 amino acids. V was clipped by 8 bases and J by 3 bases, with 19 bases between them.

Worth noting for this clonotype: A read error may explain this, as a much larger clone is one base away. The gene calls are TRBV7-2 and TRBJ1-2, with TRBD1 as a possible D gene (6 bases). There are 15 residues in the CDR3. The germline gives CDR1 SGHTA, CDR2 FQGNSA. V lost 5 bases and J 4 bases, leaving 17 bases between the germline ends. The CDR3 is CASSRPGQRIYGYTF. In DNA form, the CDR3 reads TGTGCCAGCAGCCGGCCCGGACAGAGGATCTATGGCTACACCTTC. Looking up the rest from reference TRBV7-2 and TRBJ1-2 gives the full variable domain: GAGVSQSPSNKVTEKGKDVELRCDPISGHTALYWYRQSLGQGLEFLIYFQGNSAPDKSGLPSDRFSAERTGGSVSTLTIQRTQQEDSAVYLCASSRPGQRIYGYTFGSGTRLTVV.

This clonotype appeared many times. This sequence joins TRBV11-2 and TRBJ1-1, with D uncertain. Germline V lookup: CDR1 SGHAT, CDR2 FQNNGV. Trimming shortened V by 5 bases and J by 1 base, and 14 bases separated the two germline ends. The CDR3 is made up of 15 amino acids. The CDR3 is CASSTFYGENTEAFF. The CDR3 nucleotides read TGTGCCAGCAGCACCTTTTATGGGGAGAACACTGAAGCTTTCTTT.

The rearrangement uses TRBV7-2 and TRBJ2-5; the D gene is possibly TRBD2 (6 bases). Germline CDR1 reads SGHTA; CDR2 reads FQGNSA. CDR3 size: 15 residues. V lost 5 bases and J 5 bases, leaving 18 bases between the germline ends. The CDR3: CASSPGLASGETQYF. The CDR3 bases are TGTGCCAGCAGCCCGGGCCTAGCGTCGGGGGAGACCCAGTACTTC.

The CDR3 DNA reads TGTGCCAGCAGCCGTCTTGGTAACACTGAAGCTTTCTTT. Translation gives CASSRLGNTEAFF. The chain carries TRBV7-9 and TRBJ1-1; no definite D call. CDR3 length equals 13 residues. The V end was cut by 5 bases, the J end by 2 bases, with 9 bases between. Germline loops: CDR1 SEHNR, CDR2 FQNEAQ (reference sequence).

This clonotype was counted many times. CDR3 DNA sequence: TGTGCCAGCAGCTTCGATAGATTCCCCACTGAAGCTTTCTTT. Its protein is CASSFDRFPTEAFF. The genes are TRBV7-9 and TRBJ1-1; D uncertain. The CDR3 extends over 14 amino acids. The V gene lost 3 bases and the J gene lost 4 bases, with 12 bases spanning the gap. In germline, CDR1 is SEHNR, CDR2 FQNEAQ (reference sequence).

This clonotype has a handful of counts. The chain recombines TRBV7-2 with TRBJ2-1; TRBD2 matches at 9 bases. Looked up from germline, CDR1 is SGHTA and CDR2 is FQGNSA. J lost 10 bases, V lost 5 bases, and 15 bases had no gene match. The CDR3 covers 16 residues. CDR3 residues: CASSPSAVAGVSEQFF. In DNA, the CDR3 is TGTGCCAGCAGCCCGTCTGCGGTAGCGGGAGTTAGCGAGCAGTTCTTC.

A few counts support this clonotype. V usage is TRBV5-4 and J usage is TRBJ2-5, with D tentatively TRBD1 (6 bases). Germline CDR1 is SGHNT and CDR2 is YYREEE (reference sequence). The CDR3 sequence is 15 residues long. Between the trimmed V and J ends, which lost 0 bases and 4 bases, there was a span of 13 bases. CDR3 nucleotides: TGTGCCAGCAGCTTGGAAGGACAGTTGCGAGAGACCCAGTACTTC. It specifies CASSLEGQLRETQYF.